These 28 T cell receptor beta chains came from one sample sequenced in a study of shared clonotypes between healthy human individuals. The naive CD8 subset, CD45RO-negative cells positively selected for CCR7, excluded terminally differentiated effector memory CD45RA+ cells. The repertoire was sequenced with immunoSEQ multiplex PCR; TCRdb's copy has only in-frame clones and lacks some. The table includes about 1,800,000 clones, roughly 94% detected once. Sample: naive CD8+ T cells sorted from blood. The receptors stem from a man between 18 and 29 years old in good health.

DNA of the CDR3: TGTGCCAGCAGTTGGGACCCTAGGGGGCGCGAGCAGTACTTC. Protein sequence: CASSWDPRGREQYF. The chain recombines TRBV6-5 with TRBJ2-7; 7 bases align to TRBD1. CDR3 length: 14 residues. CDR1 and CDR2 from the germline V gene are MNHEY and SVGAGI. V lost 4 bases to trimming and J lost 6 bases; unmatched junction nucleotides: 9.

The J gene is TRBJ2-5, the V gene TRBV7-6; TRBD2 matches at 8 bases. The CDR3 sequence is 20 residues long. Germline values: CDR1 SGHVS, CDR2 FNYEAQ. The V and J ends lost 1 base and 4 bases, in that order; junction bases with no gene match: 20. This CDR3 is CASSLGHPGGPVLVAETQYF. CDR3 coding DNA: TGTGCCAGCAGCTTAGGGCACCCGGGGGGGCCTGTGTTGGTTGCAGAGACCCAGTACTTC. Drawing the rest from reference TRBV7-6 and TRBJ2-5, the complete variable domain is GAGVSQSPRYKVTKRGQDVALRCDPISGHVSLYWYRQALGQGPEFLTYFNYEAQQDKSGLPNDRFSAERPEGSISTLTIQRTEQRDSAMYRCASSLGHPGGPVLVAETQYFGPGTRLLVL.

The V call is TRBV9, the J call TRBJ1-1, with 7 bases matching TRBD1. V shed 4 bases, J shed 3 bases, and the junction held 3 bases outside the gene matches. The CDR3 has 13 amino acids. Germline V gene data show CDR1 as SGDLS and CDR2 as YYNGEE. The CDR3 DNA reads TGTGCCAGCAGCCCAGGGGGGGACACTGAAGCTTTCTTT. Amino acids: CASSPGGDTEAFF.

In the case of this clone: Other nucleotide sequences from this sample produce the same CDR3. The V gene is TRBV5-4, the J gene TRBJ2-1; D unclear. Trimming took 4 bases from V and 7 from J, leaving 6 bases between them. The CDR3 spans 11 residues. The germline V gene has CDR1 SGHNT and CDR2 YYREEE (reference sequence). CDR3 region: CASSIGNEQFF. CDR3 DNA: TGTGCCAGCAGCATAGGAAATGAGCAGTTCTTC.

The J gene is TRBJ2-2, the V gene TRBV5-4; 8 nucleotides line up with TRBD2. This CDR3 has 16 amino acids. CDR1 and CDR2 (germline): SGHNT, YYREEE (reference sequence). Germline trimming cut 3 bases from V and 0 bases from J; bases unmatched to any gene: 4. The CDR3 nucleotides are TGTGCCAGCAGCTGGGAACTAGCGGCGAACACCGGGGAGCTGTTTTTT. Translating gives CASSWELAANTGELFF.

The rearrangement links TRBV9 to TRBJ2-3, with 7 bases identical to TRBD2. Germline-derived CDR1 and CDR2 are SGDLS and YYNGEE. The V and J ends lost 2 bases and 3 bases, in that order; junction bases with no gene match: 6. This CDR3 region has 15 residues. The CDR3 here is CASSVERGYTDTQYF. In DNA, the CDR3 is TGTGCCAGCAGCGTCGAGCGGGGCTATACAGATACGCAGTATTTT.

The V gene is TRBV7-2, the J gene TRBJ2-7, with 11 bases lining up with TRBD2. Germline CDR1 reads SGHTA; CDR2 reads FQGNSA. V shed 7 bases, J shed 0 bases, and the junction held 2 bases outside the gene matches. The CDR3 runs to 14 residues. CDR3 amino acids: CASTLAGGSYEQYF. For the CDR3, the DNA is TGTGCCAGCACCCTAGCGGGGGGCTCCTACGAGCAGTACTTC.

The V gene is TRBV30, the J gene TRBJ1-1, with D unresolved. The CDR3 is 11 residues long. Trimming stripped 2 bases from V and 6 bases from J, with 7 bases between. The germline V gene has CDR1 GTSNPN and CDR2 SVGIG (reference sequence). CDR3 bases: TGTGCCTGGAGTCTGTTTGCTGAAGCTTTCTTT. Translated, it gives CAWSLFAEAFF.

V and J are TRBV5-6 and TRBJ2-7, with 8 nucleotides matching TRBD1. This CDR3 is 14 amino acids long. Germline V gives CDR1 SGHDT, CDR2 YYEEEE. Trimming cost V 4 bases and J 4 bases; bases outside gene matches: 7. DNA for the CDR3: TGTGCCAGCAGCCCCGCAGGGGGCAATTACGAGCAGTACTTC. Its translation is CASSPAGGNYEQYF.

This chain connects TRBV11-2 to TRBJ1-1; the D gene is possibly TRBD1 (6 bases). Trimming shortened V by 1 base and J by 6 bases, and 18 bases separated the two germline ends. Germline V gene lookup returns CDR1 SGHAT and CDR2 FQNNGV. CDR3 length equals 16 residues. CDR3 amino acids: CASSLVPGGEGSEAFF. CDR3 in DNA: TGTGCCAGCAGCTTAGTTCCCGGGGGCGAGGGTTCTGAAGCTTTCTTT.

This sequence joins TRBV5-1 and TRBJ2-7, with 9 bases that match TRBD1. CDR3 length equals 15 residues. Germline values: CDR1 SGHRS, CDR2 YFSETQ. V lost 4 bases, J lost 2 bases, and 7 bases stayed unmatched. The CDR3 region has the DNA TGCGCCAGCAGCGTTGGACAGGGGCTCACCTACGAGCAGTACTTC. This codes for CASSVGQGLTYEQYF.

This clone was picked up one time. In DNA, the CDR3 is TGTGCCAGCAGTGAGGACAGAACTAGCACAGATACGCAGTATTTT. This sequence encodes CASSEDRTSTDTQYF. The chain has TRBV2 and TRBJ2-3; D possibly corresponds to TRBD1 (6 bases). Trimming stripped 3 bases from V and 0 bases from J, with 10 bases between. The CDR3 consists of 15 residues. Germline V gene sequence: CDR1 SNHLY, CDR2 FYNNEI.

The CDR3 here is CASSSPRLGTTNEKLFF. The CDR3 nucleotides are TGTGCCAGCAGCTCTCCACGGTTGGGGACGACAAATGAAAAACTGTTTTTT. This chain connects TRBV7-8 to TRBJ1-4; TRBD1 is a possible D gene (5 bases). The CDR3 contains 17 residues. With 4 bases removed from V and 5 bases from J, the gap between germline ends came to 20 bases. Germline CDR1 is SGHVS and CDR2 is FQNEAQ.

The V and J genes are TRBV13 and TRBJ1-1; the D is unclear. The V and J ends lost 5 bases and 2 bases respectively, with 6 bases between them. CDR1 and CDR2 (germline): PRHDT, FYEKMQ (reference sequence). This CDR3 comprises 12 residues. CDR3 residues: CASSITNTEAFF. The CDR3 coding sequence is TGTGCCAGCAGCATCACAAACACTGAAGCTTTCTTT.

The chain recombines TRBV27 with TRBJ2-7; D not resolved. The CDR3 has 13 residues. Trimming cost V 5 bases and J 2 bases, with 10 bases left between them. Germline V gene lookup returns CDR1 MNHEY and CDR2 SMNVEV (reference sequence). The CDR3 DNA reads TGTGCCAGCAGTCAGGACGCAACCTACGAGCAGTACTTC. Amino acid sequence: CASSQDATYEQYF.

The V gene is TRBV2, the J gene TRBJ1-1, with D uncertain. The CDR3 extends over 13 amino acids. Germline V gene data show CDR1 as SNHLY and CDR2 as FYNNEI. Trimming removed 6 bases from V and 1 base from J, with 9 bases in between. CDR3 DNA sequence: TGTGCCAGCAGGAGAGCAGGGAACACTGAAGCTTTCTTT. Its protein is CASRRAGNTEAFF.

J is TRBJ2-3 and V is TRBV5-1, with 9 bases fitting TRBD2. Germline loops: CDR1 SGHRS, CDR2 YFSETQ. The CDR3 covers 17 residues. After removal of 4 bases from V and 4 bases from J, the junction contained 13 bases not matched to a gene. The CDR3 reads CASSPRGVAGASDTQYF. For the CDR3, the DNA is TGCGCCAGCAGCCCCAGGGGGGTAGCGGGAGCGTCAGATACGCAGTATTTT.

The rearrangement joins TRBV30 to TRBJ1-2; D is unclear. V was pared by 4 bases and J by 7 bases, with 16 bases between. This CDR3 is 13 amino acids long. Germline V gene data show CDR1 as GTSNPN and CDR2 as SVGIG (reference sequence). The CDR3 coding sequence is TGTGCCTGGATAACAGCGCCTCTGGGTGGCTACACCTTC. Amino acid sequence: CAWITAPLGGYTF.

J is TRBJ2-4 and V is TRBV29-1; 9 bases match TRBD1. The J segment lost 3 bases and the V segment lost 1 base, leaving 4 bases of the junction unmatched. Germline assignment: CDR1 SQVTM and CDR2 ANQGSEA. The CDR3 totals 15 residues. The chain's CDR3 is CSVEVQGAGKNIQYF. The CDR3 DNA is TGCAGCGTTGAAGTACAGGGGGCTGGCAAAAACATTCAGTACTTC.

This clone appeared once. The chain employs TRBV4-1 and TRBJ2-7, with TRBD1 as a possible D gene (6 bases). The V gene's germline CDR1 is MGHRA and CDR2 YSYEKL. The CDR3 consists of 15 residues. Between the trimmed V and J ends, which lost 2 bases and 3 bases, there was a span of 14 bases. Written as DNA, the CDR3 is TGCGCCAGCAGCCAACGTTCCGGGACAATCTACGAGCAGTACTTC. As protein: CASSQRSGTIYEQYF.

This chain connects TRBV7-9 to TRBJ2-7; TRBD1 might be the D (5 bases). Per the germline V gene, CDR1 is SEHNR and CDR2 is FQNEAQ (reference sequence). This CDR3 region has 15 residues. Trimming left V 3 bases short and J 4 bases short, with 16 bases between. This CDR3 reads CASSFSLGAEYEQYF. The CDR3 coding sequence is TGTGCCAGCAGCTTTTCCCTTGGGGCAGAGTACGAGCAGTACTTC.

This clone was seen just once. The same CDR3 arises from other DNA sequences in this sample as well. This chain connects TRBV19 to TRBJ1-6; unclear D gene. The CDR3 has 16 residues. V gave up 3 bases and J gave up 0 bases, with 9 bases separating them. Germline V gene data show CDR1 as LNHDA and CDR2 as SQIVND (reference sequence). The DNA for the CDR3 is TGTGCCAGTAGTATGCTGTCGAGCTCCTATAATTCACCCCTCCACTTT. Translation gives CASSMLSSSYNSPLHF.

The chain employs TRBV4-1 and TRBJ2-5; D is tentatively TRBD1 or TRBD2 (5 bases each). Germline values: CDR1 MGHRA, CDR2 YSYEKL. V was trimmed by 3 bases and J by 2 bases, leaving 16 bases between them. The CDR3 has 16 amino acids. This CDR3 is CASSHLPGPSQETQYF. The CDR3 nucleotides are TGCGCCAGCAGCCATTTGCCGGGACCATCTCAAGAGACCCAGTACTTC.

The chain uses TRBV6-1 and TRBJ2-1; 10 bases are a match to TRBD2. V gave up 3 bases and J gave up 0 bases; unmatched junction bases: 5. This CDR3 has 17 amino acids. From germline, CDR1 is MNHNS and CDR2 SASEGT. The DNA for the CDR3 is TGTGCCAGCAGTGACGCTAGCGGGGGTAACTCCTACAATGAGCAGTTCTTC. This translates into CASSDASGGNSYNEQFF.

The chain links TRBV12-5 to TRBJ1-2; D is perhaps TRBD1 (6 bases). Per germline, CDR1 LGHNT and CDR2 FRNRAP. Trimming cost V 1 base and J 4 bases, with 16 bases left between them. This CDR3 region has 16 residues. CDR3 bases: TGTGCTAGTGGTTTGGCCCCGGGGGGGCTTCTCTATGGCTACACCTTC. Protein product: CASGLAPGGLLYGYTF. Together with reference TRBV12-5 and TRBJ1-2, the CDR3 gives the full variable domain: DARVTQTPRHKVTEMGQEVTMRCQPILGHNTVFWYRQTMMQGLELLAYFRNRAPLDDSGMPKDRFSAEMPDATLATLKIQPSEPRDSAVYFCASGLAPGGLLYGYTFGSGTRLTVV.

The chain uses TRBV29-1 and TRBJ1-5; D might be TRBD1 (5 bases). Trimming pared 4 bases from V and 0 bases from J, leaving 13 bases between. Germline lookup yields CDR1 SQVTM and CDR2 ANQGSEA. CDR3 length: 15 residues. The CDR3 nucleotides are TGCAGCGTTGCCCGGCAGGGCGATAGCAATCAGCCCCAGCATTTT. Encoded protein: CSVARQGDSNQPQHF. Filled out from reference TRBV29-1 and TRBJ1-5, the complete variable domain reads SAVISQKPSRDICQRGTSLTIQCQVDSQVTMMFWYRQQPGQSLTLIATANQGSEATYESGFVIDKFPISRPNLTFSTLTVSNMSPEDSSIYLCSVARQGDSNQPQHFGDGTRLSIL.

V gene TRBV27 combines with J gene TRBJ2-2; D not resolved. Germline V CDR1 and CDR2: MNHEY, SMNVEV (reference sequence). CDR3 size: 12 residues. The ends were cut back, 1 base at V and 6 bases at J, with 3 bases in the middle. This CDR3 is CASSLFAGELFF. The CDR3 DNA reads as TGTGCCAGCAGTTTATTCGCCGGGGAGCTGTTTTTT.

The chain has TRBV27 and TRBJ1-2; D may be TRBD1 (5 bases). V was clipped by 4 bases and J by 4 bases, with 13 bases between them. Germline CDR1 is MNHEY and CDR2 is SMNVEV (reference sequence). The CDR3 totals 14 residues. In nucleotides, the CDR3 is TGTGCCAGCAGTTGGGACCCCTCGGGCTATGGCTACACCTTC. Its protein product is CASSWDPSGYGYTF.